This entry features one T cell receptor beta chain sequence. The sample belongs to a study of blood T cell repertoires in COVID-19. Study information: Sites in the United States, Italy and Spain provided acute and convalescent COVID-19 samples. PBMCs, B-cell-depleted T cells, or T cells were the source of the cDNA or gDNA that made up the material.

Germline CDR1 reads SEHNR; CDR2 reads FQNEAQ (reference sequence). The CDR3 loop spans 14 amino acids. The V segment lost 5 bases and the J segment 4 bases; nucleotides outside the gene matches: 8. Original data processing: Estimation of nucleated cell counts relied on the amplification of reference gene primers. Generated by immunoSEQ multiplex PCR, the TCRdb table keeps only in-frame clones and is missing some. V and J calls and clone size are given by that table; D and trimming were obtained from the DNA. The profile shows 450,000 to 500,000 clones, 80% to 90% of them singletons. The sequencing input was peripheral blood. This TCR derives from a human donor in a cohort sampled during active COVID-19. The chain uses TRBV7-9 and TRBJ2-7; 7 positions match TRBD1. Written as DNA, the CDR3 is TGTGCCAGCAGCCCGACAGGGTGGGAATACGAGCAGTACTTC. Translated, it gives CASSPTGWEYEQYF. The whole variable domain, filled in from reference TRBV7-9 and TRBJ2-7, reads DTGVSQNPRHKITKRGQNVTFRCDPISEHNRLYWYRQTLGQGPEFLTYFQNEAQLEKSRLLSDRFSAERPKGSFSTLEIQRTEQGDSAMYLCASSPTGWEYEQYFGPGTRLTVT.